The 32 T cell receptor beta chains reported below all come from one sample, sequenced in a study of T cells in Graves' hyperthyroidism and ophthalmopathy. Amplification yielded TCR beta CDR3 regions, with RNA transcripts as the source. The HTBI primer set drove a first-round RT-PCR of the TCR CDR3. TCRdb called the multiplex PCR reads again in MiXCR, with one record for every CDR3 protein. Of approximately 590,000 distinct CDR3 sequences detected, 15% to 18% appear once; the ten largest clones hold 6.5% to 8%. Sample: blood. All receptors come from a woman in her 30s with Graves' hyperthyroidism.

This clonotype was picked up a small number of times. The genes are TRBV5-4 and TRBJ2-1; 14 positions agree with TRBD2. This CDR3 has 17 residues. Per germline, CDR1 SGHNT and CDR2 YYREEE (reference sequence). The J segment lost 4 bases and the V segment lost 4 bases, leaving 7 bases of the junction unmatched. The CDR3 nucleotides are TGTGCCAGCAGCCCGGGGACTAGCGGGGGTTTATACAATGAGCAGTTCTTC. Its translation: CASSPGTSGGLYNEQFF. Based on the CDR3 plus reference TRBV5-4 and TRBJ2-1, the full variable domain is ETGVTQSPTHLIKTRGQQVTLRCSSQSGHNTVSWYQQALGQGPQFIFQYYREEENGRGNFPPRFSGLQFPNYSSELNVNALELDDSALYLCASSPGTSGGLYNEQFFGPGTRLTVL.

Ten or more counts support this clonotype. The genes are TRBV6-1 and TRBJ2-5, with 10 bases lining up with TRBD2. Trimming at V came to 5 bases and at J to 2 bases, leaving 8 bases not matched to a gene. Germline V gene data show CDR1 as MNHNS and CDR2 as SASEGT. The CDR3 runs to 16 residues. The CDR3 DNA reads as TGTGCCAGCAGTCGACCGACTAGCGGGCGACAAGAGACCCAGTACTTC. This encodes CASSRPTSGRQETQYF.

The chain links TRBV4-1 to TRBJ2-3, with 10 bases identical to TRBD2. With V trimmed by 0 bases and J by 2 bases, 8 bases remained unmatched. Per germline, CDR1 MGHRA and CDR2 YSYEKL. The CDR3 covers 18 residues. As DNA, the CDR3 is TGCGCCAGCAGCCAAGATTTACTAGCGGGAATGAACACAGATACGCAGTATTTT. Amino acid sequence: CASSQDLLAGMNTDTQYF.

This clonotype was recorded many times. J is TRBJ2-7 and V is TRBV12-3 or TRBV12-4; D possibly uses TRBD1 or TRBD2 (6 bases each). CDR3 length: 11 residues. Trimming left V 6 bases short and J 7 bases short, with 10 bases between. This chain's CDR3 is CASRGGREQYF. The CDR3, as DNA: TGTGCCAGCAGGGGGGGCAGAGAGCAGTACTTC.

This clonotype was counted between two and nine times. The chain links TRBV9 to TRBJ2-2; 7 bases agree with TRBD2. Germline V lookup: CDR1 SGDLS, CDR2 YYNGEE. This CDR3 has 16 amino acids. Trimming at V came to 3 bases and at J to 6 bases, leaving 11 bases not matched to a gene. The DNA of the CDR3 is TGTGCCAGCAGCGGGACGGGGGGTTTGGATGCCGGGGAGCTGTTTTTT. Amino acid sequence: CASSGTGGLDAGELFF.

There are many counts of this clonotype. The chain couples TRBV27 to TRBJ2-5, with 8 bases aligning to TRBD2. CDR3 length equals 15 residues. The germline V gene encodes CDR1 MNHEY and CDR2 SMNVEV (reference sequence). Germline trimming cut 5 bases from V and 1 base from J; bases unmatched to any gene: 6. The CDR3 nucleotides read TGTGCCAGCAGTGCCTTTACTAGCGGCCAAGAGACCCAGTACTTC. Residues: CASSAFTSGQETQYF.

The gene calls are TRBV6-5 and TRBJ2-7; TRBD2 aligns across 9 bases. Germline lookup yields CDR1 MNHEY and CDR2 SVGAGI. The CDR3 covers 16 residues. With V trimmed by 11 bases and J by 7 bases, 21 bases remained unmatched. The chain's CDR3 is CAARRELAGTPREQYF. Here the CDR3 DNA reads TGTGCCGCCCGACGGGAGCTAGCGGGAACCCCCAGGGAGCAGTACTTC.

The J gene is TRBJ2-1, the V gene TRBV27, with 10 bases aligning to TRBD1. Germline V lookup: CDR1 MNHEY, CDR2 SMNVEV (reference sequence). The V and J ends lost 4 bases and 7 bases, in that order; junction bases with no gene match: 4. This CDR3 is 14 amino acids long. The CDR3 reads CASSSGTGENEQFF. The CDR3 DNA sequence: TGTGCCAGCAGTTCCGGGACAGGGGAAAATGAGCAGTTCTTC.

This clonotype showed up many times. This CDR3 reads CASSLAGSDNYGYTF. In nucleotides, the CDR3 is TGTGCCAGCAGCCTCGCAGGCAGCGATAACTATGGCTACACCTTC. The V gene is TRBV2, the J gene TRBJ1-2; D is uncertain. Germline V lookup: CDR1 SNHLY, CDR2 FYNNEI. This CDR3 has 15 amino acids. V was cut by 6 bases and J by 1 base, with 15 bases left in between.

This rearrangement joins TRBV20-1 to TRBJ2-7; TRBD2 matches 10 bases. This CDR3 contains 14 residues. The junction had 11 bases not matched to a gene; V was cut back by 8 bases and J by 4 bases. The germline V gene has CDR1 DFQATT and CDR2 SNEGSKA (reference sequence). CDR3 in amino acids: CSSLSGRAGYEQYF. The CDR3 region has the DNA TGCAGTTCCCTGAGCGGGAGGGCAGGATACGAGCAGTACTTC.

V gene TRBV18 combines with J gene TRBJ2-7, with D perhaps TRBD2 (6 bases). Germline-derived CDR1 and CDR2 are KGHSH and LQKENI. The CDR3 loop spans 18 amino acids. Between the trimmed V and J ends, which lost 3 bases and 0 bases, there was a span of 21 bases. CDR3 residues: CASSPYPSRLASSYEQYF. The CDR3 nucleotides read TGTGCCAGCTCACCTTACCCGTCGCGGCTAGCGAGCTCCTACGAGCAGTACTTC.

The sample holds a few counts of this clonotype. The chain couples TRBV4-3 to TRBJ2-7; D not resolved. This CDR3 spans 14 amino acids. In germline, CDR1 is LGHNA, CDR2 YSLEER. Trimming took off 1 base at V and 2 bases at J, with 9 bases between the two ends. The CDR3 spells CASSQADRAYEQYF. DNA for the CDR3: TGCGCCAGCAGCCAAGCTGACCGAGCCTACGAGCAGTACTTC.

This clonotype was seen at least ten times. This chain connects TRBV12-3 or TRBV12-4 to TRBJ2-1; 9 bases map to TRBD1. V shed 1 base, J shed 9 bases, and the junction held 10 bases outside the gene matches. This CDR3 spans 16 amino acids. The CDR3, as DNA: TGTGCCAGCAGTTTAGATCCGGGACAGGGCCCCCGTGAGCAGTTCTTC. As protein: CASSLDPGQGPREQFF.

This clonotype occurred a few times. The chain employs TRBV7-2 and TRBJ2-3; unclear D gene. The CDR3 length is 13 residues. Germline V gives CDR1 SGHTA, CDR2 FQGNSA. Trimming removed 2 bases at V and 5 bases at J, with 8 bases between. CDR3 sequence reads: CASSLSVLDTQYF. The CDR3 region has the DNA TGTGCCAGCAGCTTAAGTGTCCTAGATACGCAGTATTTT.

In its sample, this clonotype was seen many times. V usage is TRBV28 and J usage is TRBJ2-7, with D possibly TRBD1 on 6 matching bases. Trimming took off 6 bases at V and 3 bases at J, with 15 bases between the two ends. The CDR3 runs 14 residues. CDR1 and CDR2 (germline): MDHEN, SYDVKM. The CDR3 here is CASSYPSGHYEQYF. CDR3 DNA sequence: TGTGCCAGCAGCTACCCGTCGGGACACTACGAGCAGTACTTC.

This clonotype came up many times. The CDR3 DNA is TGTGCCAGCAGTCCCCGCTCTTGGGATCAGCCCCAGCATTTT. Its translation is CASSPRSWDQPQHF. The rearrangement links TRBV12-3 or TRBV12-4 to TRBJ1-5; D not certain. The V gene lost 5 bases and the J gene lost 5 bases, with 13 bases spanning the gap. This CDR3 comprises 14 residues.

The chain couples TRBV6-1 to TRBJ2-3, with 12 bases matching TRBD2. This CDR3 has 15 residues. With V trimmed by 5 bases and J by 4 bases, 4 bases remained unmatched. CDR1 and CDR2 from the germline V gene are MNHNS and SASEGT. The CDR3 nucleotides are TGTGCCAGCAGTCTCACTAGCGGGAGGCCAGATACGCAGTATTTT. Its translation: CASSLTSGRPDTQYF.

This clonotype was detected ten times or more. V and J are TRBV7-2 and TRBJ1-2; D is undetermined. V dropped 0 bases and J dropped 6 bases, with 11 bases sitting between them. Germline V CDR1 and CDR2: SGHTA, FQGNSA. The CDR3 is 14 amino acids. CDR3 DNA sequence: TGTGCCAGCAGCTTAGCCGGACTTGGGGATGGCTACACCTTC. Residues: CASSLAGLGDGYTF. The whole variable domain, remainder taken from reference TRBV7-2 and TRBJ1-2, is GAGVSQSPSNKVTEKGKDVELRCDPISGHTALYWYRQSLGQGLEFLIYFQGNSAPDKSGLPSDRFSAERTGGSVSTLTIQRTQQEDSAVYLCASSLAGLGDGYTFGSGTRLTVV.

CDR3 in amino acids: CASTGPQAGGFLGYTF. CDR3 bases: TGTGCCAGCACGGGTCCTCAAGCTGGGGGGTTCCTTGGCTACACCTTC. The rearrangement uses TRBV6-1 and TRBJ1-2; a possible D gene is TRBD1 (5 bases). Germline CDR1 reads MNHNS; CDR2 reads SASEGT. V was shortened by 7 bases and J by 7 bases, with 25 bases between the two germline ends. The CDR3 runs 16 residues.

Ten or more counts support this clonotype. The V call is TRBV27, the J call TRBJ2-1; the match to TRBD2 covers 12 bases. The CDR3 runs to 14 residues. Germline-derived CDR1 and CDR2 are MNHEY and SMNVEV (reference sequence). Losses at the gene ends were 5 bases for V and 4 bases for J; bases not matched to a gene: 0. CDR3 DNA: TGTGCCAGCAGTGGACTAGCGGGGTACAATGAGCAGTTCTTC. Translation gives CASSGLAGYNEQFF.

This clonotype was recorded many times. J is TRBJ1-2 and V is TRBV5-1; a weak D match, TRBD1 (6 bases). Germline V gene lookup returns CDR1 SGHRS and CDR2 YFSETQ. This CDR3 region has 14 residues. V shed 2 bases and J shed 2 bases, with 10 bases lying between them. CDR3 sequence: CASSFQGGNYGYTF. Written as DNA, the CDR3 is TGCGCCAGCAGCTTCCAAGGGGGGAACTATGGCTACACCTTC.

The chain recombines TRBV6-1 with TRBJ2-7; D is undetermined. With 7 bases removed from V and 3 bases from J, the gap between germline ends came to 4 bases. The germline V gene has CDR1 MNHNS and CDR2 SASEGT. CDR3 length equals 10 residues. CDR3 sequence reads: CASNNYEQYF. The CDR3 bases are TGTGCCAGCAATAACTACGAGCAGTACTTC.

This clonotype was recorded at least ten times. V is TRBV28 and J is TRBJ2-7, with D perhaps matching TRBD1 or TRBD2 (5 bases each). This CDR3 has 16 amino acids. Per germline, CDR1 MDHEN and CDR2 SYDVKM. V dropped 6 bases and J dropped 2 bases, with 20 bases sitting between them. CDR3 loop: CASSLGVGERAYEQYF. The CDR3 DNA is TGTGCCAGCAGCCTGGGTGTGGGGGAAAGAGCCTACGAGCAGTACTTC.

This clonotype was observed at least ten times. This chain connects TRBV5-6 to TRBJ1-6; D gene uncertain. Per the germline V gene, CDR1 is SGHDT and CDR2 is YYEEEE. This CDR3 comprises 14 residues. Deletions cut 0 bases from V and 4 bases from J, with 5 bases between. CDR3 in amino acids: CASSLGPYNSPLHF. CDR3 bases: TGTGCCAGCAGCTTGGGACCGTATAATTCACCCCTCCACTTT.

Remarks on this clonotype: A read error is possible here, since a much larger clone lies one base away. As DNA, the CDR3 is TGTGCCGGCAGCAGCATGACGGGGCGCGGGGAGCTGTTTTTT. This codes for CAGSSMTGRGELFF. The chain uses TRBV11-2 and TRBJ2-2; TRBD1 or TRBD2 may be the D gene (5 bases each). Germline CDR1 is SGHAT and CDR2 is FQNNGV. The CDR3 consists of 14 residues.

This clonotype came up a few times. A read error may account for a junction end that differs from germline. The chain carries TRBV28 and TRBJ2-1; D may be TRBD1 (5 bases). The germline CDR1 and CDR2 sequences are MDHEN and SYDVKM. The CDR3 runs 16 residues. DNA for the CDR3: TGTGCCAGCAGTTTGTTCGTGGGGCGGTCCTACGATGAGCAGTTCTTC. Amino acid sequence: CASSLFVGRSYDEQFF.

The chain combines TRBV15 with TRBJ2-7; 10 positions match TRBD1. Germline V gene data show CDR1 as LNHNV and CDR2 as YYDKDF (reference sequence). The CDR3 spans 14 residues. V lost 1 base to trimming and J lost 3 bases; unmatched junction nucleotides: 0. The CDR3 loop is CATSRGTGGYEQYF. The DNA of the CDR3 is TGTGCCACCAGCAGAGGGACAGGGGGCTACGAGCAGTACTTC.

This clonotype was counted at least ten times. The chain has TRBV30 and TRBJ1-1; no reliable D call. In germline, CDR1 is GTSNPN, CDR2 SVGIG (reference sequence). The CDR3 extends over 13 amino acids. Trimming took off 2 bases at V and 5 bases at J, with 12 bases between the two ends. This chain's CDR3 is CAWSPLSRTEAFF. The CDR3 nucleotides are TGTGCCTGGAGTCCCCTATCCAGAACTGAAGCTTTCTTT.

This clonotype was observed a handful of times. A much larger clone differs from this one at a single base, so this may be a read error. The chain has TRBV6-1 and TRBJ2-7; D is possibly TRBD1 (6 bases). This CDR3 comprises 13 residues. The ends were cut back, 6 bases at V and 3 bases at J, with 12 bases in the middle. In germline, CDR1 is MNHNS, CDR2 SASEGT. CDR3 amino acids: CASSSGTNYEQYF. The CDR3 DNA is TGTGCCAGCAGCTCCGGGACAAACTACGAGCAGTACTTC.

This clonotype has at least ten counts. This chain links TRBV7-9 with TRBJ2-1; D unclear. The CDR3 has 13 residues. V was clipped by 5 bases and J by 8 bases, with 13 bases between them. Germline CDR1 reads SEHNR; CDR2 reads FQNEAQ (reference sequence). CDR3 loop: CASSLTEDDEQFF. The CDR3, as DNA: TGTGCCAGCAGCCTTACCGAGGACGATGAGCAGTTCTTC. The full variable domain, with the rest looked up from reference TRBV7-9 and TRBJ2-1, is DTGVSQNPRHKITKRGQNVTFRCDPISEHNRLYWYRQTLGQGPEFLTYFQNEAQLEKSRLLSDRFSAERPKGSFSTLEIQRTEQGDSAMYLCASSLTEDDEQFFGPGTRLTVL.

This clonotype was counted many times. The CDR3 sequence is CASSAAGTSGNYNEQFF. Here the CDR3 DNA reads TGTGCCAGCAGTGCGGCCGGGACTAGCGGGAACTACAATGAGCAGTTCTTC. This chain joins TRBV27 and TRBJ2-1; 13 bases are shared with TRBD2. V trimming: 5 bases; J trimming: 3 bases; junction bases outside the gene matches: 7. Germline CDR1 is MNHEY and CDR2 is SMNVEV (reference sequence). This CDR3 region has 17 residues.

This chain connects TRBV18 to TRBJ2-1; D not resolved. The CDR3 has 12 residues. V shed 4 bases and J shed 5 bases, with 6 bases lying between them. Germline V lookup: CDR1 KGHSH, CDR2 LQKENI. The CDR3 region is CASSQRNNEQFF. In nucleotides, the CDR3 is TGTGCCAGCTCACAACGTAACAATGAGCAGTTCTTC.